The rows below give T cell receptor beta chains drawn from one sample of a study of shared clonotypes between healthy human individuals. The method was immunoSEQ multiplex PCR; TCRdb's version includes in-frame clones alone and lacks a portion of them. Of hundreds of thousands of clones listed, about 74% are singletons. The sequencing sample was made of memory CD4+ T cells sorted from blood. All receptors come from a woman under 40 in good health. Each CDR3 is given with its conserved first and last residue. Fields, in order: D gene, J gene, V gene, clone size, CDR3 length, CDR3 DNA, CDR3 protein. The D gene is left open where the match is weak. Clone size is given for some rows only: seen once, a few or many times, or a class if the clone is expanded.

TRBD2,TRBJ2-7,TRBV10-3,once,15,TGTGCCATCAGTGACGGCGGGAGTCATTCCTACGAGCAGTACTTC,CAISDGGSHSYEQYF
NA,TRBJ2-5,TRBV5-1,NA,15,TGCGCCAGCAGCTTGCTCGGCAGGGGAATCGAGACCCAGTACTTC,CASSLLGRGIETQYF
NA,TRBJ2-1,TRBV5-1,NA,17,TGCGCCAGCAGCTTGGCCACGCCAGGGAGCTCCTACAATGAGCAGTTCTTC,CASSLATPGSSYNEQFF
TRBD2,TRBJ2-1,TRBV28,NA,14,TGTGCCAGTACTCGAGGCGGGAGGGGCTATGAGCAGTTCTTC,CASTRGGRGYEQFF
TRBD2,TRBJ2-7,TRBV5-1,NA,15,TGCGCCAGCAGCTGGGGACTAGCGGGAGAAAACGAGCAGTACTTC,CASSWGLAGENEQYF
NA,TRBJ1-4,TRBV28,NA,11,TGTGCCAGCAGTTTAGTCGAAAAACTGTTTTTT,CASSLVEKLFF
NA,TRBJ2-3,TRBV11-3,NA,12,TGTGCCAGCAGCTTAGGGGGGAGTACGCAGTATTTT,CASSLGGSTQYF
NA,TRBJ1-1,TRBV27,NA,13,TGTGCCAGCAGTTTACGGGGGGGAACTGAAGCTTTCTTT,CASSLRGGTEAFF
NA,TRBJ2-3,TRBV7-9,NA,17,TGTGCCAGCAGCTTACTTTCCGGGACACCCGAAACGGATACGCAGTATTTT,CASSLLSGTPETDTQYF
TRBD2,TRBJ2-3,TRBV7-7,once,16,TGTGCCAGCAGCTTAGTACCAGCGGGAGGCCCAGATACGCAGTATTTT,CASSLVPAGGPDTQYF
NA,TRBJ1-5,TRBV21-1,NA,12,TGTGCCAGCAGCAACGAGAATCAGCCCCAGCATTTT,CASSNENQPQHF
NA,TRBJ1-4,TRBV2,NA,12,TGTGCCAGCAGTGGGGTTTCTGAAAAACTGTTTTTT,CASSGVSEKLFF
NA,TRBJ2-2,TRBV4-2,NA,15,TGTGCCAGCAGCCAAGACTCCTCGAACACCGGGGAGCTGTTTTTT,CASSQDSSNTGELFF
NA,TRBJ1-1,TRBV5-1,NA,12,TGCGCCAGCAGAACGGTGAACACTGAAGCTTTCTTT,CASRTVNTEAFF
TRBD1,TRBJ1-2,TRBV6-5,NA,15,TGTGCCAGCAGTCCCACGGGACAGGGAAGGTTTGGCTACACCTTC,CASSPTGQGRFGYTF
NA,TRBJ2-7,TRBV18,NA,13,TGTGCCAGCGCCTTGACAGAAACTTACGAGCAGTACTTC,CASALTETYEQYF
TRBD2,TRBJ2-1,TRBV11-2,NA,15,TGTGCCAGCAGCTCACGGGAGGCCTCCTACAATGAGCAGTTCTTC,CASSSREASYNEQFF
TRBD1,TRBJ2-7,TRBV28,NA,16,TGTGCCAGCAGTTTAGTCCCCGGGACAGGGAGATACGAGCAGTACTTC,CASSLVPGTGRYEQYF
NA,TRBJ1-5,TRBV27,NA,15,TGTGCCAGCAGCCCCACGCTGGGGCAGAATCAGCCCCAGCATTTT,CASSPTLGQNQPQHF
NA,TRBJ2-5,TRBV27,NA,14,TGTGCCAGCAGTTTATTTAGGGGAAGGGAGACCCAGTACTTC,CASSLFRGRETQYF
NA,TRBJ1-5,TRBV28,few,16,TGTGCCAGCAGCCCCGGGAGGGGGGATATGCATCAGCCCCAGCATTTT,CASSPGRGDMHQPQHF
NA,TRBJ1-2,TRBV5-1,few,8,TGCGCCAGCGGCGGGAACACCTTC,CASGGNTF